This T cell receptor beta chain comes out of a study of blood T cell repertoires in COVID-19. V lost 5 bases to trimming and J lost 6 bases, with 6 bases between them. There are 11 residues in the CDR3. Germline CDR1 SNHLY, CDR2 FYNNEI. The data were produced by immunoSEQ multiplex PCR, yet TCRdb's version contains in-frame clones alone and is incomplete. The sample yields around 190,000 clones, 70% to 90% seen once. Sequencing was carried out using peripheral blood. The chain is built from TRBV2 and TRBJ2-3, with D hard to call. This clonotype originated in a man aged 45 to 65 with active or convalescent COVID-19. CDR3 in DNA: TGTGCCAGCAGTTACTCGGATACGCAGTATTTT. This gives the protein CASSYSDTQYF.